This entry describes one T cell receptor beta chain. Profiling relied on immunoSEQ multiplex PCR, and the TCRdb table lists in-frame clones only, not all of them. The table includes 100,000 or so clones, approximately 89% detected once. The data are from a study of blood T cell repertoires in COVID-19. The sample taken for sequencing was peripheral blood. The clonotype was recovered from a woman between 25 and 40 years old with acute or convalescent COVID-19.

CDR3 residues: CASSLSISQGPNTEAFF. CDR3 nucleotide sequence: TGTGCCAGCAGCTTATCCATTTCACAGGGTCCGAACACTGAAGCTTTCTTT. V gene TRBV11-3 combines with J gene TRBJ1-1; D is possibly TRBD1 (6 bases). The V gene's germline CDR1 is SGHNT and CDR2 YENEEA. The length of the CDR3 is 17 residues. Trimming took off 2 bases at V and 1 base at J, with 17 bases between the two ends.